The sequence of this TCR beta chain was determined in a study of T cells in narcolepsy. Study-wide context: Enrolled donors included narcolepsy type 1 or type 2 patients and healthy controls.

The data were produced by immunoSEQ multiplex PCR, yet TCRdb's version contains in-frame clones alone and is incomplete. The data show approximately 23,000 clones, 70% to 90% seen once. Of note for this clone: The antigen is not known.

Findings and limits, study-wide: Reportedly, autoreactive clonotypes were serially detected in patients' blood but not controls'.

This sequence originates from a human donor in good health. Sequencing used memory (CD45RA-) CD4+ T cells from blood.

The CDR3 protein is CASSEAAGTYYEQYF. In DNA, the CDR3 is TGTGCCAGCAGTGAAGCAGCAGGAACGTACTACGAGCAGTACTTC. V is TRBV6-1 and J is TRBJ2-7; D is uncertain. CDR1 and CDR2 (germline): MNHNS, SASEGT. V was trimmed by 0 bases and J by 3 bases, leaving 12 bases between them. This CDR3 contains 15 residues.